This TCR beta chain came from a study of blood T cells in healthy people across ages. A note on this clonotype: Its antigen is not known.

Trimming pared 0 bases from V and 1 base from J, leaving 10 bases between. The CDR3 spans 15 residues. From germline, CDR1 is SGDLS and CDR2 YYNGEE. A J-beta primer mix and a sample-barcoded 5' primer were used in a second PCR of roughly 7 to 12 cycles. Each cDNA molecule received a tag from a template-switch adaptor that had 12 random nucleotides. From the 5' RACE reads, TCRdb called clonotypes with MiXCR, one entry per CDR3 protein. The sample yields approximately 960,000 distinct CDR3 sequences, about 27% seen once. Study conclusions and caveats: Leaving the PBMCs unsorted stopped any conclusive comparison of naive versus antigen-experienced cells.

These records were also assigned to another study, of T cells of mothers and their children.

The source of this sequence is a middle-aged woman in good health. The sequenced sample was blood. This sequence joins TRBV9 and TRBJ1-1, with a possible D match to TRBD1 (5 bases). CDR3 coding DNA: TGTGCCAGCAGCGTAGACCCAGGGAGGAACACTGAAGCTTTCTTT. As protein: CASSVDPGRNTEAFF.